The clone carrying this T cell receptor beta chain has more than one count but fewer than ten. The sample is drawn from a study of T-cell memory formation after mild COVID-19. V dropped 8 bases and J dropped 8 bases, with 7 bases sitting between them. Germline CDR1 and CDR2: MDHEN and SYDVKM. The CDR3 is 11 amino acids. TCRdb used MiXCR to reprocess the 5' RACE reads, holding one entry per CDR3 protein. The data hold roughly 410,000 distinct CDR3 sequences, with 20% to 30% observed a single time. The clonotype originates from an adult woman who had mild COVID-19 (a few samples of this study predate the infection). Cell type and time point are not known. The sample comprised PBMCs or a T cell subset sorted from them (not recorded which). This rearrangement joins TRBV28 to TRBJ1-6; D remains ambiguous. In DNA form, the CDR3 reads TGTGCCAGCGGTTCGGATTCACCCCTCCACTTT. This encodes CASGSDSPLHF.